One sample yielded the 9 T cell receptor beta chains listed below, sequenced in a study of shared clonotypes between healthy human individuals. Sequenced by immunoSEQ multiplex PCR; TCRdb stores in-frame clones only, minus some. The repertoire consists of under 750,000 clones, with approximately 77% occurring once and the leading ten covering approximately 2%. Sequencing was performed on memory CD4+ T cells sorted from blood. Stated subset: CD45RA-negative fraction. Source of these receptors: a woman aged 25 to 39 in good health.

The chain couples TRBV19 to TRBJ1-5; tentatively, D is TRBD1 (5 bases). The CDR3 is 14 residues long. Trimming took off 3 bases at V and 5 bases at J, with 11 bases between the two ends. The V gene's germline CDR1 is LNHDA and CDR2 SQIVND (reference sequence). CDR3 in DNA: TGTGCCAGTAGTATGGGGCAGAAGCATCAGCCCCAGCATTTT. Amino acid sequence: CASSMGQKHQPQHF.

The J gene is TRBJ2-5, the V gene TRBV7-3; D remains unclear. V was shortened by 4 bases and J by 4 bases, with 10 bases between the two germline ends. CDR3 length: 13 amino acids. Germline V gene data show CDR1 as SGHTA and CDR2 as FQGTGA. For the CDR3, the DNA is TGTGCCAGCAGCTATGGGATCGTAGAGACCCAGTACTTC. It translates to CASSYGIVETQYF. The whole variable domain, filled in from reference TRBV7-3 and TRBJ2-5, reads GAGVSQTPSNKVTEKGKYVELRCDPISGHTALYWYRQSLGQGPEFLIYFQGTGAADDSGLPNDRFFAVRPEGSVSTLKIQRTERGDSAVYLCASSYGIVETQYFGPGTRLLVL.

The J gene is TRBJ1-6, the V gene TRBV5-1; D gene unclear. Trimming pared 4 bases from V and 5 bases from J, leaving 7 bases between. The germline CDR1 and CDR2 sequences are SGHRS and YFSETQ. The CDR3 spans 13 residues. Here the CDR3 DNA reads TGCGCCAGCAGCGGCATGGATAATTCACCCCTCCACTTT. Encoded protein: CASSGMDNSPLHF.

The genes are TRBV18 and TRBJ1-5; D perhaps matches TRBD1 (6 bases). This CDR3 spans 15 amino acids. The V and J ends lost 1 base and 6 bases respectively, with 13 bases between them. In germline, CDR1 is KGHSH, CDR2 LQKENI. The CDR3: CASSPRQVDGQPQHF. CDR3 sequence (DNA): TGTGCCAGCTCACCACGACAGGTAGACGGTCAGCCCCAGCATTTT.

This clone was found a few times. V gene TRBV10-3 combines with J gene TRBJ2-5, with D perhaps matching TRBD1 or TRBD2 (5 bases each). The germline V gene encodes CDR1 ENHRY and CDR2 SYGVKD. This CDR3 has 15 amino acids. Trimming took off 7 bases at V and 5 bases at J, with 20 bases between the two ends. DNA for the CDR3: TGTGCCATCAATCCGGGACCGAGATTTAGTGAGACCCAGTACTTC. This sequence encodes CAINPGPRFSETQYF.

This sequence joins TRBV20-1 and TRBJ1-2; no clear D. The V gene lost 8 bases and the J gene lost 2 bases, with 9 bases spanning the gap. The germline V gene encodes CDR1 DFQATT and CDR2 SNEGSKA (reference sequence). This CDR3 has 11 residues. CDR3 nucleotide sequence: TGCAGTATAGACGAGAACTATGGCTACACCTTC. Encoded protein: CSIDENYGYTF.

This clone was detected many times. V gene TRBV5-1 combines with J gene TRBJ1-5; 7 bases are a match to TRBD1. Trimming at V came to 4 bases and at J to 0 bases, leaving 7 bases not matched to a gene. Germline CDR1 and CDR2: SGHRS and YFSETQ. The CDR3 is 16 amino acids. The CDR3 is CASSQGDSYSNQPQHF. Here the CDR3 DNA reads TGCGCCAGCAGCCAAGGGGACAGTTATAGCAATCAGCCCCAGCATTTT. The complete variable domain, with remaining parts taken from reference TRBV5-1 and TRBJ1-5, reads KAGVTQTPRYLIKTRGQQVTLSCSPISGHRSVSWYQQTPGQGLQFLFEYFSETQRNKGNFPGRFSGRQFSNSRSEMNVSTLELGDSALYLCASSQGDSYSNQPQHFGDGTRLSIL.

This chain joins TRBV7-9 and TRBJ2-7, with D perhaps matching TRBD1 or TRBD2 (7 bases each). The CDR3 is made up of 14 amino acids. From germline, CDR1 is SEHNR and CDR2 FQNEAQ (reference sequence). V was trimmed by 4 bases and J by 3 bases, leaving 13 bases between them. The CDR3 sequence is CASSSRGGFYEQYF. As DNA, the CDR3 is TGTGCCAGCAGCTCCAGGGGGGGCTTCTACGAGCAGTACTTC.

The gene calls are TRBV9 and TRBJ1-6, with D possibly being TRBD1 (5 bases). This CDR3 has 14 amino acids. Deletions cut 2 bases from V and 5 bases from J, with 8 bases between. Germline CDR1 is SGDLS and CDR2 is YYNGEE. In nucleotides, the CDR3 is TGTGCCAGCAGCGTGCGACAGAATAATTCACCCCTCCACTTT. Translating it yields CASSVRQNNSPLHF.